Below, 4 T cell receptor beta chains from the same sample are listed, as sequenced in a study of stem cell transplantation in POMP-related autoinflammatory disease. Clones were read by immunoSEQ multiplex PCR, and TCRdb kept only the in-frame ones, dropping some. The sample contains some 65,000 clones, more than 75% of which appear only once. This specimen was CD4+ T cells from PBMCs, taken after stem cell transplantation. These receptors were taken from a human patient with POMP-related autoinflammation and immune dysregulation (PRAID). Some T cells may be graft donor cells.

The V gene is TRBV7-9, the J gene TRBJ2-2; perhaps D is TRBD1 or TRBD2 (5 bases each). The CDR3 sequence is 14 residues long. The germline gives CDR1 SEHNR, CDR2 FQNEAQ (reference sequence). V shed 5 bases and J shed 1 base, with 8 bases lying between them. CDR3 nucleotides: TGTGCCAGCAGCCGGGACGGGAACACCGGGGAGCTGTTTTTT. Translation gives CASSRDGNTGELFF.

The rearrangement uses TRBV3-1 (or the pseudogene TRBV3-2) and TRBJ2-7; 7 bases map to TRBD2. CDR1 and CDR2 (germline): LGHDT, YNNKEL (reference sequence). This CDR3 contains 15 residues. After removal of 0 bases from V and 5 bases from J, the junction contained 7 bases not matched to a gene. This chain's CDR3 is CASSQDPSGMDEQYF. The CDR3 coding sequence is TGTGCCAGCAGCCAAGATCCTAGCGGAATGGACGAGCAGTACTTC.

This chain connects TRBV15 to TRBJ2-3; a weak D match, TRBD1 (5 bases). The CDR3 loop spans 15 amino acids. Germline CDR1 LNHNV, CDR2 YYDKDF (reference sequence). V gave up 0 bases and J gave up 3 bases, with 10 bases separating them. The CDR3 reads CATSRDGRVTDTQYF. CDR3 DNA sequence: TGTGCCACCAGCAGAGACGGCAGGGTTACAGATACGCAGTATTTT.

This clone was seen only once. The chain has TRBV18 and TRBJ2-5; D gene ambiguous. Trimming stripped 3 bases from V and 0 bases from J, with 11 bases between. The CDR3 is made up of 15 amino acids. The germline V gene has CDR1 KGHSH and CDR2 LQKENI. The chain's CDR3 is CASSPQGANQETQYF. CDR3 coding DNA: TGTGCCAGCTCACCCCAAGGAGCGAACCAAGAGACCCAGTACTTC. The full variable domain, its missing parts supplied by reference TRBV18 and TRBJ2-5, is NAGVMQNPRHLVRRRGQEARLRCSPMKGHSHVYWYRQLPEEGLKFMVYLQKENIIDESGMPKERFSAEFPKEGPSILRIQQVVRGDSAAYFCASSPQGANQETQYFGPGTRLLVL.